This T cell receptor (beta chain) was documented in a study of blood T cell repertoires in COVID-19 (dated by TCRdb to 2018 to 2021). A note on the overall study: The collaborator samples originated in the United States, Italy and Spain and spanned the acute and convalescent phases of COVID-19. The material from the prospective study consisted of cDNA or gDNA derived from T cells, B-cell-depleted T cells, or PBMCs. Subjects who had been exposed to COVID-19, were actively infected with it, or had recovered from it provided the deeply sampled blood TCRbeta repertoires that made up the dataset. A freely available public database, intended as a resource for researchers studying the immune response to SARS-CoV-2, is where the repertoires were released. The samples were drawn from the first 160 participants of the ongoing ImmuneRACE study and from roughly 1,300 subjects provided by 6 global collaborators. Sample metadata almost always included a de-identified subject ID, COVID-19 status, age in years and sex. HLA class I and class II types, where available, came from metadata supplied by the sample provider rather than from assay-based typing. The paper as a whole reports these results and caveats: How much clinical and demographic metadata was included differed by source and by participant, and the metadata was provided uncurated.

Collaborating institutions collected whole blood in K2EDTA tubes following their own protocols. For TCRbeta analysis, collaborator samples were shipped as frozen whole blood, as isolated PBMCs, or as DNA extracted from either sample type. CDR1 SGHRS and CDR2 YFSETQ were looked up in the germline V gene. The germline V end is reduced by 4 bases and the J end by 6 bases; junction bases left unmatched: 8. The CDR3 covers 14 residues, taking in both the cysteine and the phenylalanine. CDR3 DNA is the only sequence kept; it has 42 bases, read in frame from the first base. The immunoSEQ Assay, a bias-controlled multiplex PCR, was used to amplify TCRbeta CDR3 regions from genomic DNA. The published analysis was carried out like this. Nucleated cell counts per sample were estimated from amplification of reference gene primers within the assay. Sequence reads were collapsed and filtered to measure the absolute abundance of every unique TCRbeta CDR3 rearrangement. For each sample, productive Simpson clonality was calculated by taking the square root of Simpson's diversity index across productive rearrangements. The table comes from immuneACCESS by way of TCRdb, which keeps in-frame sequences with V and J called. Part of the clones is missing from these tables; in studies checked, under half for an unresolved V gene and the rest for unknown reasons. For V, J and clone size, that table is used; D and trimming come from the DNA. This sample holds 65,000 to 95,000 clones; about 73% were observed only once. The ten largest clones represent 5% to 6% of the sample.

About this clone: The clone's antigen remains unknown. Base qualities were left out, and no much larger clone turns up one base away.

This TCR was sampled from a man aged 50-60 years with active or convalescent COVID-19. The V and J genes are TRBV5-1 and TRBJ1-2, with 8 middle bases fitting TRBD1. Sequences were obtained from peripheral blood. The sequenced DNA is TGCGCCAGCAGCACCGGACAGGGTAGCGATGGCTACACCTTC. The translation is CASSTGQGSDGYTF.